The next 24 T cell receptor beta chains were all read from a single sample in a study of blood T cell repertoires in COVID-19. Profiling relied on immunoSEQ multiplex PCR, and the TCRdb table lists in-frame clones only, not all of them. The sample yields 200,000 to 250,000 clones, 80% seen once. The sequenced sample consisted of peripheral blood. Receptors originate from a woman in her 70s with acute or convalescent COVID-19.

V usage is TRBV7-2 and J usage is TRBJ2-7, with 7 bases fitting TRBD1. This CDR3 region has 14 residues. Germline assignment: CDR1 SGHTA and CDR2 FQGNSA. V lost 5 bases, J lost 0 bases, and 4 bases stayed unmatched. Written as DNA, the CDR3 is TGTGCCAGCAGCCCCGGGACAGTCTCCTACGAGCAGTACTTC. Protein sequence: CASSPGTVSYEQYF.

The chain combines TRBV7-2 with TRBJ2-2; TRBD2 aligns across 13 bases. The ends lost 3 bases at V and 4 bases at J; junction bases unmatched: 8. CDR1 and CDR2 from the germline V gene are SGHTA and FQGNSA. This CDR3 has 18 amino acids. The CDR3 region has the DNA TGTGCCAGCAGCTTCCCGGGACTAGCGGGGCGGCGCACCGGGGAGCTGTTTTTT. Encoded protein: CASSFPGLAGRRTGELFF. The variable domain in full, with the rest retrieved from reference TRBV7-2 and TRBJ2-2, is GAGVSQSPSNKVTEKGKDVELRCDPISGHTALYWYRQSLGQGLEFLIYFQGNSAPDKSGLPSDRFSAERTGGSVSTLTIQRTQQEDSAVYLCASSFPGLAGRRTGELFFGEGSRLTVL.

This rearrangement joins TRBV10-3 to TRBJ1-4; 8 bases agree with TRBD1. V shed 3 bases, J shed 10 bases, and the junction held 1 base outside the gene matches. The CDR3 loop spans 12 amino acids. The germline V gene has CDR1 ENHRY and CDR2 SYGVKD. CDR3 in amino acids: CAISDRGPKLFF. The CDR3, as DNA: TGTGCCATCAGTGACAGGGGGCCAAAACTGTTTTTT.

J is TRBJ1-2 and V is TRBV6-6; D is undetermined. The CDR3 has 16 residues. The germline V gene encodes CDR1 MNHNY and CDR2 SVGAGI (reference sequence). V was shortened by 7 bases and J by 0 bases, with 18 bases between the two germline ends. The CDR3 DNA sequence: TGTGCCAGCAACCCCGTCATGGGCGTCACTAACTATGGCTACACCTTC. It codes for CASNPVMGVTNYGYTF.

CDR3 bases: TGTGCCAGCAGCTTCTGGCTAGCGGGAAACACCGGGGAGCTGTTTTTT. This codes for CASSFWLAGNTGELFF. This sequence joins TRBV7-2 and TRBJ2-2, with 9 nucleotides matching TRBD2. The CDR3 is made up of 16 amino acids. Germline V gene lookup returns CDR1 SGHTA and CDR2 FQGNSA. With V trimmed by 3 bases and J by 2 bases, 4 bases remained unmatched.

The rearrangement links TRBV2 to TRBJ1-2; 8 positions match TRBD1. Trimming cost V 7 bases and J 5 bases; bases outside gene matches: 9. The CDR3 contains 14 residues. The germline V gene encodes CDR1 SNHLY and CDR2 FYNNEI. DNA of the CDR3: TGTGCCAGCAAGGGGACAGGCCAGGGGTATGGCTACACCTTC. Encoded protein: CASKGTGQGYGYTF.

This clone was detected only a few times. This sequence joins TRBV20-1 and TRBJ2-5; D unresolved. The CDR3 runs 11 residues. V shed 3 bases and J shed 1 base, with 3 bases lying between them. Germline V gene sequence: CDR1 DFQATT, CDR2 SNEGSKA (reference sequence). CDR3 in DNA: TGCAGTGCTAGCATCCAAGAGACCCAGTACTTC. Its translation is CSASIQETQYF.

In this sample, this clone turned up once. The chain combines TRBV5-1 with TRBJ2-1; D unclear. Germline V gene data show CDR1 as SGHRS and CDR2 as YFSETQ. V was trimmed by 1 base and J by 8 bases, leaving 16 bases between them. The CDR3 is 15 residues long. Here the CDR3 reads CASSLSARVADEQFF. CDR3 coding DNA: TGCGCCAGCAGCTTGTCCGCCCGGGTTGCGGATGAGCAGTTCTTC.

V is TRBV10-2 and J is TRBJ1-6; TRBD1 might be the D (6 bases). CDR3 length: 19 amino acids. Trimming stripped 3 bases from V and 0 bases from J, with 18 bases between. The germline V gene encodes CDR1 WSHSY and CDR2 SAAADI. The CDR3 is CASSDRGIRSPSYNSPLHF. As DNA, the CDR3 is TGCGCCAGCAGTGACAGGGGAATACGGTCCCCCTCCTATAATTCACCCCTCCACTTT.

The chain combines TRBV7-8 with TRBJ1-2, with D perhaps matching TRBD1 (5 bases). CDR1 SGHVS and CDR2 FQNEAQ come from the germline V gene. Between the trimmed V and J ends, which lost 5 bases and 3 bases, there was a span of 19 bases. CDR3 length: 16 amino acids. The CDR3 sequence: CASSPAQGGVDYGYTF. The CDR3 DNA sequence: TGTGCCAGCAGCCCGGCCCAGGGAGGGGTGGACTATGGCTACACCTTC.

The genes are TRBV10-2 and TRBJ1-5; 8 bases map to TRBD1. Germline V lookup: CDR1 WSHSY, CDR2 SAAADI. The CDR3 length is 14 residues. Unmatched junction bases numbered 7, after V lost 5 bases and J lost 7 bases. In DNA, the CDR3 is TGCGCCAGCAGTACACAGGGGGGGAGGCAGCCCCAGCATTTT. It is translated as CASSTQGGRQPQHF.

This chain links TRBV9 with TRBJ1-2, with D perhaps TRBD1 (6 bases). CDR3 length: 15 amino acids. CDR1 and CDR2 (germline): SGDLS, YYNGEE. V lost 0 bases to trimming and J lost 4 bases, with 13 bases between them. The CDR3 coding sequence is TGTGCCAGCAGCGTAGCTGAGCGGGGGCTCTATGGCTACACCTTC. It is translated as CASSVAERGLYGYTF.

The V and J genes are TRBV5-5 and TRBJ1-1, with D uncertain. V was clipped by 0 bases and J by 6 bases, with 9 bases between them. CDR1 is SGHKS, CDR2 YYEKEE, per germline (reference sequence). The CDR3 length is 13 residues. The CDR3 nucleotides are TGTGCCAGCAGCTTGGGTCTCGACTCTGAAGCTTTCTTT. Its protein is CASSLGLDSEAFF. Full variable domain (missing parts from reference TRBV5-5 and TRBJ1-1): DAGVTQSPTHLIKTRGQQVTLRCSPISGHKSVSWYQQVLGQGPQFIFQYYEKEERGRGNFPDRFSARQFPNYSSELNVNALLLGDSALYLCASSLGLDSEAFFGQGTRLTVV.

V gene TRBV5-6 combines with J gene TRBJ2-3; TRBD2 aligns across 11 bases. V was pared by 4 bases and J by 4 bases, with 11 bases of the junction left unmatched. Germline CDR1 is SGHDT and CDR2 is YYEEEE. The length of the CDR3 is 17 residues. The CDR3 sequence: CASSGYPGTSGSDTQYF. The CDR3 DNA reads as TGTGCCAGCAGCGGGTACCCCGGGACTAGCGGTTCAGATACGCAGTATTTT.

This chain's CDR3 is CASSLATGAEGYTF. CDR3 coding DNA: TGTGCCAGCAGCTTAGCAACAGGGGCTGAGGGCTACACCTTC. The chain recombines TRBV7-6 with TRBJ1-2; 7 bases agree with TRBD1. The V gene's germline CDR1 is SGHVS and CDR2 FNYEAQ. V lost 0 bases to trimming and J lost 8 bases; unmatched junction nucleotides: 6. The CDR3 length is 14 residues. The entire variable domain, with the rest obtained from reference TRBV7-6 and TRBJ1-2, is as follows: GAGVSQSPRYKVTKRGQDVALRCDPISGHVSLYWYRQALGQGPEFLTYFNYEAQQDKSGLPNDRFSAERPEGSISTLTIQRTEQRDSAMYRCASSLATGAEGYTFGSGTRLTVV.

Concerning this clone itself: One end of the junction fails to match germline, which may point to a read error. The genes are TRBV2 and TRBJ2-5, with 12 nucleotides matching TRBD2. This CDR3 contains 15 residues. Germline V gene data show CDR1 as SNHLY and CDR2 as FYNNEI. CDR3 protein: CASIEATSGGGTQYF. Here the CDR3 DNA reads TGTGCCAGCATTGAAGCGACTAGCGGGGGAGGGACCCAGTACTTC.

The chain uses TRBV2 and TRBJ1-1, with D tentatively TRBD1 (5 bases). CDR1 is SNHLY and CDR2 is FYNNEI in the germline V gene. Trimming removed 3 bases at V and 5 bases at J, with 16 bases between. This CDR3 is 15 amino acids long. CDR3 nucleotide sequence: TGTGCCAGCAGTGACGTCGGCAGGGTAAAAACTGAAGCTTTCTTT. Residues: CASSDVGRVKTEAFF.

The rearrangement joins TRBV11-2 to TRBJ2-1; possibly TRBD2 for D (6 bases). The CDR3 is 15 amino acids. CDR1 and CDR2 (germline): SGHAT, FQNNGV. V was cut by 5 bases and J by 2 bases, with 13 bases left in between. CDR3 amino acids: CASSPGVGAYNEQFF. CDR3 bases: TGTGCCAGCAGCCCGGGGGTTGGTGCCTACAATGAGCAGTTCTTC.

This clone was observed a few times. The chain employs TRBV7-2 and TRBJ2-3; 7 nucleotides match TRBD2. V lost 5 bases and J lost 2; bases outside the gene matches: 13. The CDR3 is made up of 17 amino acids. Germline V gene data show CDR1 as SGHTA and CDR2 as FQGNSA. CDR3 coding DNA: TGTGCCAGCAGCGACGACCGGGGGGTTGGGTCCACAGATACGCAGTATTTT. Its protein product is CASSDDRGVGSTDTQYF.

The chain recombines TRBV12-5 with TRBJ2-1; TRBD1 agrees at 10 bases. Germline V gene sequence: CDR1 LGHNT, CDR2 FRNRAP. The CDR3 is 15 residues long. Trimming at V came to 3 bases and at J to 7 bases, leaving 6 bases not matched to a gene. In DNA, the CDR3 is TGTGCTAGTGGTTTTTGGGACAGGGGATCTAATGAGCAGTTCTTC. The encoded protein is CASGFWDRGSNEQFF.

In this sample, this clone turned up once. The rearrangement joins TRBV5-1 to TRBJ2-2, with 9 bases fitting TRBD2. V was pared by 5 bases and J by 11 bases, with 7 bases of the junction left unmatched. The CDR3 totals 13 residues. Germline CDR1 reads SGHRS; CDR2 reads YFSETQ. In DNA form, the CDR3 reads TGCGCCAGCAGGACTAGCGGTGGTCTTGAGCTGTTTTTT. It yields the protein CASRTSGGLELFF.

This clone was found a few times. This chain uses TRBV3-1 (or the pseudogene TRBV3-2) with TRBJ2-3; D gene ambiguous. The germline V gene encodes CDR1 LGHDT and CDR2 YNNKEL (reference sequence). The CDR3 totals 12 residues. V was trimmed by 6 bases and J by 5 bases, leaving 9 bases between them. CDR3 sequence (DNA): TGTGCCAGCAGTCTCAGGTTAGATACGCAGTATTTT. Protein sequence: CASSLRLDTQYF.

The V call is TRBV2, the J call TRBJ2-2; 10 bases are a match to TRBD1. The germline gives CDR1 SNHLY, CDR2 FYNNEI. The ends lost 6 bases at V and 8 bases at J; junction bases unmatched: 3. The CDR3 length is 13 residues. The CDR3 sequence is CASSRQGAGELFF. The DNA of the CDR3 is TGTGCCAGCAGCAGACAGGGGGCAGGGGAGCTGTTTTTT.

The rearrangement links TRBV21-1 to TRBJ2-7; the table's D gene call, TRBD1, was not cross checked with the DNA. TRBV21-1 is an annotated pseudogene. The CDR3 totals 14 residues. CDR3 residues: CASSNHRGVGEQYV. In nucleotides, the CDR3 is TGTGCCAGCAGCAATCACAGGGGCGTGGGGGAGCAGTACGTC.